These 16 T cell receptor beta chains originate from one sample sequenced in a study of blood T cell repertoires in COVID-19. Sequencing used immunoSEQ multiplex PCR; TCRdb keeps in-frame clones, though not all of them. The sample consists of approximately 500,000 clones, about 88% of them appearing once. What was sequenced was peripheral blood. These receptor sequences come from a woman aged 45-65 years with COVID-19, enrolled during active disease.

The rearrangement uses TRBV5-4 and TRBJ1-1; no reliable D call. The CDR3 extends over 15 amino acids. V was shortened by 3 bases and J by 5 bases, with 17 bases between the two germline ends. CDR1 is SGHNT, CDR2 YYREEE, per germline (reference sequence). CDR3 bases: TGTGCCAGCAGCTCCCCGCGGGGAACGAGAACTGAAGCTTTCTTT. Its protein product is CASSSPRGTRTEAFF.

CDR3: CAWSVSGPGSNQPQHF. The DNA for the CDR3 is TGTGCCTGGAGTGTTAGTGGGCCTGGGAGCAATCAGCCCCAGCATTTT. The V and J genes are TRBV30 and TRBJ1-5; D remains unclear. Germline assignment: CDR1 GTSNPN and CDR2 SVGIG (reference sequence). V was shortened by 0 bases and J by 1 base, with 13 bases between the two germline ends. There are 16 residues in the CDR3.

This chain links TRBV11-2 with TRBJ1-4; D might be TRBD1 (5 bases). Germline CDR1 reads SGHAT; CDR2 reads FQNNGV. The CDR3 runs to 15 residues. With 11 bases removed from V and 8 bases from J, the gap between germline ends came to 24 bases. The CDR3 DNA reads TGTGCCTCGGTCGGCCGGGGTGGGAGGGGAGAAAAACTGTTTTTT. Its translation is CASVGRGGRGEKLFF.

V gene TRBV6-1 combines with J gene TRBJ2-1; D is possibly TRBD2 (6 bases). The CDR3 has 15 residues. The germline V and J ends were trimmed by 3 bases and 5 bases, with 14 bases remaining between them. The germline V gene has CDR1 MNHNS and CDR2 SASEGT. DNA of the CDR3: TGTGCCAGCAGTGAGCGGGGATACACCGACAATGAGCAGTTCTTC. Its protein is CASSERGYTDNEQFF.

The V call is TRBV7-2, the J call TRBJ2-7; 13 bases are shared with TRBD2. Germline V gene data show CDR1 as SGHTA and CDR2 as FQGNSA. Unmatched junction bases numbered 9, after V lost 5 bases and J lost 2 bases. CDR3 length equals 17 residues. CDR3 amino acids: CASSTTITSGGAYEQYF. In nucleotides, the CDR3 is TGTGCCAGCAGCACCACGATTACTAGCGGGGGGGCCTACGAGCAGTACTTC.

This clone showed up just once. The chain recombines TRBV5-6 with TRBJ1-3, with unresolved D. The V end was cut by 4 bases, the J end by 0 bases, with 8 bases between. CDR3 length equals 14 residues. Germline values: CDR1 SGHDT, CDR2 YYEEEE. The CDR3 DNA reads as TGTGCCAGCAGCGACCTAGCCTCTGGAAACACCATATATTTT. Its translation is CASSDLASGNTIYF. The whole variable domain, filled in from reference TRBV5-6 and TRBJ1-3, reads DAGVTQSPTHLIKTRGQQVTLRCSPKSGHDTVSWYQQALGQGPQFIFQYYEEEERQRGNFPDRFSGHQFPNYSSELNVNALLLGDSALYLCASSDLASGNTIYFGEGSWLTVV.

The chain has TRBV6-5 and TRBJ1-2; D gene uncertain. CDR3 length: 11 amino acids. The germline gives CDR1 MNHEY, CDR2 SVGAGI. Trimming removed 7 bases from V and 8 bases from J, with 11 bases in between. The CDR3 is CASTRTGGYTF. The CDR3 DNA is TGTGCCAGCACCCGCACGGGGGGCTACACCTTC.

The J gene is TRBJ2-2, the V gene TRBV11-2; D may be TRBD1 (5 bases). The V gene's germline CDR1 is SGHAT and CDR2 FQNNGV. The CDR3 contains 14 residues. Trimming shortened V by 5 bases and J by 4 bases, and 11 bases separated the two germline ends. CDR3 protein: CASSQGMSTGELFF. As DNA, the CDR3 is TGTGCCAGCAGCCAGGGCATGAGCACCGGGGAGCTGTTTTTT.

The chain combines TRBV2 with TRBJ2-3; a weak D match, TRBD1 (6 bases). This CDR3 has 12 amino acids. In germline, CDR1 is SNHLY, CDR2 FYNNEI. V was pared by 6 bases and J by 7 bases, with 11 bases between. The CDR3 bases are TGTGCCAGCAGCGTGAGGGGGAATACGCAGTATTTT. It translates to CASSVRGNTQYF. The variable domain in full, completed from reference TRBV2 and TRBJ2-3, reads EPEVTQTPSHQVTQMGQEVILRCVPISNHLYFYWYRQILGQKVEFLVSFYNNEISEKSEIFDDQFSVERPDGSNFTLKIRSTKLEDSAMYFCASSVRGNTQYFGPGTRLTVL.

The J gene is TRBJ1-1, the V gene TRBV6-5; 8 bases map to TRBD1. Germline CDR1 and CDR2: MNHEY and SVGAGI. The CDR3 is made up of 15 amino acids. The trim removed 5 bases at V and 10 bases at J, leaving 15 bases unmatched. The CDR3 loop is CASSTPGQALGGAFF. The CDR3 DNA sequence: TGTGCCAGCAGTACTCCGGGACAGGCCCTGGGGGGAGCTTTCTTT.

The chain joins TRBV7-2 to TRBJ1-2, with 7 positions matching TRBD1. Germline V CDR1 and CDR2: SGHTA, FQGNSA. The CDR3 contains 13 residues. The V gene end was trimmed by 6 bases and the J gene end by 6 bases; junction bases not matched to a gene: 7. For the CDR3, the DNA is TGTGCCAGCAGTCTTGTAGGGGGCCATGGCTACACCTTC. Residues: CASSLVGGHGYTF.

The chain uses TRBV19 and TRBJ1-4; D is uncertain. The germline gives CDR1 LNHDA, CDR2 SQIVND (reference sequence). V was shortened by 7 bases and J by 8 bases, with 17 bases between the two germline ends. The CDR3 is 14 residues long. CDR3: CASTRLAQAEKLFF. The CDR3, as DNA: TGTGCCAGTACCCGGCTGGCTCAGGCGGAAAAACTGTTTTTT.

The chain carries TRBV10-3 and TRBJ2-5; 7 nucleotides align to TRBD2. Trimming removed 4 bases from V and 3 bases from J; junction bases left unmatched: 2. The length of the CDR3 is 13 residues. CDR1 and CDR2 (germline): ENHRY, SYGVKD. As DNA, the CDR3 is TGTGCCATCAGTGCTACTAGCGAAGAGACCCAGTACTTC. It is translated as CAISATSEETQYF.

This clone was picked up a small number of times. The chain combines TRBV5-4 with TRBJ2-7; 7 nucleotides agree with TRBD2. After removal of 0 bases from V and 6 bases from J, the junction contained 6 bases not matched to a gene. This CDR3 is built from 14 residues. Germline V CDR1 and CDR2: SGHNT, YYREEE (reference sequence). The DNA for the CDR3 is TGTGCCAGCAGCTTGGGGGGGGGAGCGGGCGAGCAGTACTTC. This translates into CASSLGGGAGEQYF.

The chain couples TRBV12-3 or TRBV12-4 to TRBJ2-7, with no clear D. The CDR3 sequence is 11 residues long. Deletions cut 3 bases from V and 6 bases from J, with 6 bases between. The CDR3 sequence: CASSLFGEQYF. The CDR3 DNA follows: TGTGCCAGCAGTTTGTTCGGCGAGCAGTACTTC.

The rearrangement joins TRBV27 to TRBJ1-2; 9 nucleotides agree with TRBD1. With V trimmed by 5 bases and J by 3 bases, 10 bases remained unmatched. Germline V lookup: CDR1 MNHEY, CDR2 SMNVEV (reference sequence). The length of the CDR3 is 16 residues. The CDR3 DNA reads TGTGCCAGCAGTCGGCGACAGGGGGGGACCGACTATGGCTACACCTTC. This translates into CASSRRQGGTDYGYTF.